The rows below give T cell receptor beta chains drawn from one sample of a study of T cells in Graves' hyperthyroidism and ophthalmopathy. TCRdb re-derived calls from the multiplex PCR reads in MiXCR, one entry per CDR3 protein. The table shows roughly 420,000 distinct CDR3 sequences, with about a sixth occurring only once. Specimen: blood. The origin of the receptors is a woman aged 18 to 35 with Graves' hyperthyroidism. The CDR3 runs from the conserved cysteine through the conserved F or W. The D gene is left open where the match is weak. The listing skips clone size in some rows; elsewhere it reads once, few, many or a size class.

>few|TRBJ1-2|-|TRBV12-5
CASGLTNREYGYTF
TGTGCTAGTGGTTTAACTAATAGGGAGTATGGCTACACCTTC
>few|TRBJ1-2|-|TRBV6-4
CASSVTIGLGFGSGYTF
TGTGCCAGCAGTGTGACCATCGGTTTGGGATTCGGCTCTGGCTACACCTTC
>-|TRBJ2-5|-|TRBV7-9
CASSSKPGHSQETQYF
TGTGCCAGCAGCTCAAAACCGGGACATAGCCAAGAGACCCAGTACTTC
>-|TRBJ2-1|-|TRBV5-1
CASTGQDEQFF
TGCGCCAGCACCGGTCAGGATGAGCAGTTCTTC
>-|TRBJ1-4|-|TRBV12-3/TRBV12-4
CASSLADAGFFNEKLFF
TGTGCCAGCAGTTTAGCGGACGCAGGTTTTTTTAATGAAAAACTGTTTTTT
>-|TRBJ1-1|-|TRBV28
CASSLLAGSNTEAFF
TGTGCCAGCAGTTTACTCGCAGGGTCGAACACTGAAGCTTTCTTT
>few|TRBJ2-4|-|TRBV6-1
CASSSGTLIAKNIQYF
TGTGCCAGCAGTTCCGGGACACTAATAGCCAAAAACATTCAGTACTTC
>-|TRBJ1-5|-|TRBV24-1
CATSDFSGNQPQHF
TGTGCCACCAGTGATTTTTCGGGGAATCAGCCCCAGCATTTT
>many|TRBJ1-4|-|TRBV12-3/TRBV12-4
CASSFLAGKEKLFF
TGTGCCAGCAGTTTTCTGGCAGGGAAGGAAAAACTGTTTTTT
>-|TRBJ1-6|-|TRBV28
CASSPQATNSPLHF
TGTGCCAGCAGTCCGCAGGCCACCAATTCACCCCTCCACTTT
>many|TRBJ2-1|TRBD2|TRBV12-3/TRBV12-4
CASRDGPRASGRSSEQFF
TGTGCCAGCAGGGACGGTCCGAGAGCTAGCGGGAGGTCTAGTGAGCAGTTCTTC
>many|TRBJ1-5|-|TRBV20-1
CSASSQGTNQPQHF
TGCAGTGCTAGCTCACAGGGCACTAATCAGCCCCAGCATTTT
>few|TRBJ1-2|-|TRBV29-1
CSVADGYTF
TGCAGCGTTGCTGATGGCTACACCTTC
>few|TRBJ1-4|TRBD1|TRBV4-1
CASSPIQGTNEKLFF
TGCGCCAGCAGCCCAATACAGGGGACTAATGAAAAACTGTTTTTT
>many|TRBJ2-5|-|TRBV10-2
CASRDSAEETQYF
TGCGCCAGCAGGGACAGTGCGGAAGAGACCCAGTACTTC